This passage covers 5 T cell receptor beta chains from one sample sequenced in a study of blood T cell repertoires in COVID-19. The table came from immunoSEQ multiplex PCR; TCRdb's copy has only in-frame clones and leaves some out. The data contain 200,000 to 250,000 clones, approximately 91% of them singletons. Sequencing input: peripheral blood. The source of these receptors is a woman between 40 and 50 years old with acute or convalescent COVID-19.

The chain combines TRBV10-3 with TRBJ1-3; D not certain. Trimming left V 6 bases short and J 0 bases short, with 9 bases between. Per germline, CDR1 ENHRY and CDR2 SYGVKD. The CDR3 totals 14 residues. In DNA, the CDR3 is TGTGCCATCAGGGCAGGCGCCTCTGGAAACACCATATATTTT. Translated, it gives CAIRAGASGNTIYF.

This clone showed up just once. V gene TRBV6-6 combines with J gene TRBJ1-1, with no clear D. Trimming took off 4 bases at V and 1 base at J, with 7 bases between the two ends. Germline-derived CDR1 and CDR2 are MNHNY and SVGAGI (reference sequence). The CDR3 runs to 13 residues. The CDR3 coding sequence is TGTGCCAGCAGTTCCGGGAGGAACACTGAAGCTTTCTTT. Amino acid sequence: CASSSGRNTEAFF.

This clone was counted only a few times. The CDR3 sequence is CASSTSGREDYGYTF. DNA of the CDR3: TGCGCCAGCAGCACCTCCGGCAGGGAGGACTATGGCTACACCTTC. The chain links TRBV5-1 to TRBJ1-2; TRBD1 might be the D (5 bases). Germline CDR1 is SGHRS and CDR2 is YFSETQ. This CDR3 spans 15 amino acids. The V end was cut by 4 bases, the J end by 3 bases, with 16 bases between.

This chain connects TRBV4-1 to TRBJ1-1, with a possible D match to TRBD1 (5 bases). Germline V gives CDR1 MGHRA, CDR2 YSYEKL. V lost 2 bases, J lost 0 bases, and 13 bases lay in between. CDR3 length: 16 amino acids. The CDR3 sequence is CASSQLTGLLNTEAFF. The CDR3 region has the DNA TGCGCCAGCAGCCAACTAACAGGCTTATTGAACACTGAAGCTTTCTTT.

The J gene is TRBJ1-1, the V gene TRBV29-1; D is undetermined. Germline CDR1 and CDR2: SQVTM and ANQGSEA. The CDR3 runs 11 residues. Trimming took off 3 bases at V and 5 bases at J, with 7 bases between the two ends. CDR3: CSVDAGTEAFF. Here the CDR3 DNA reads TGCAGCGTTGACGCGGGGACTGAAGCTTTCTTT.